This T cell receptor beta chain was identified in a study of shared clonotypes between healthy human individuals. Study-wide points: Limitation of the genetic and exposure-history diversity represented came from the few donors.

On this clone: Its antigen remains unknown.

Naive CD8 cells, CD45RO-negative and positively selected for CCR7, excluded terminally differentiated effector memory CD45RA+ cells. The study enrolled healthy HIV-negative adults without recent acute infections or vaccinations as donors. Original analysis: ImmunoSEQ supplied junction-only sequences lacking quality scores, so filtering was different. Assay: immunoSEQ multiplex PCR; the TCRdb copy retains only in-frame clones and omits some. That table supplies the V and J calls and clone size; D and trimming were determined from the DNA. Of hundreds of thousands of clones in the sample, roughly 96% were seen once. The sequence was obtained from a woman aged 30 to 39 in good health. The sequenced material came from naive CD8+ T cells sorted from blood.

For the CDR3, the DNA is TGCGCCAGCAGTGAGAAGGTTTTATACGAGCAGTACTTC. The encoded protein is CASSEKVLYEQYF. The V and J genes are TRBV10-2 and TRBJ2-7; D call uncertain. This CDR3 spans 13 amino acids. Germline V lookup: CDR1 WSHSY, CDR2 SAAADI. Trimming took 2 bases from V and 4 from J, leaving 9 bases between them.